The rows below give T cell receptor beta chains drawn from one sample of a study of early T cells in non-severe SARS-CoV-2 infection. TCRdb reprocessed the 5' RACE reads with MiXCR, giving one entry per CDR3 protein. The sample includes 55,000 or so distinct CDR3 sequences, around 7% seen only once; the top ten take 5.8%. The source material was whole blood, sampled at baseline. The receptor source for this set is an adult who was a healthcare worker with PCR-confirmed SARS-CoV-2 infection or an uninfected control (not recorded which). The CDR3 runs from the conserved cysteine through the conserved F or W.

V,J,CDR3
TRBV5-1,TRBJ1-1,CASSLENTGDTEAFF
TRBV5-1,TRBJ1-2,CASSLVPGADYGYTF
TRBV10-2,TRBJ2-5,CASSEFYQETQYF
TRBV20-1,TRBJ2-3,CSAVEGEGVTDTQYF
TRBV7-2,TRBJ2-3,CASSFSLTSGVTDTQYF
TRBV20-1,TRBJ2-5,CSASRGPQETQYF
TRBV7-2,TRBJ1-2,CASSLRSSNYGYTF
TRBV5-1,TRBJ2-7,CASSHMDFGVQYF
TRBV7-9,TRBJ2-2,CASSLVQGNTGELFF
TRBV15,TRBJ1-1,CATSRGARDTEAFF
TRBV10-2,TRBJ1-1,CASTLIQGAEAFF
TRBV3-1,TRBJ2-5,CASSQGAFQETQYF
TRBV29-1,TRBJ2-7,CSVDRGSSAEQYF
TRBV29-1,TRBJ1-4,CSVEGTENEKLFF
TRBV4-3,TRBJ1-6,CASSQDPSYSPLHF
TRBV29-1,TRBJ1-2,CSVEVDYGYTF
TRBV4-2,TRBJ1-6,CASSVAEGNSYNSPLHF